A single T cell receptor (beta chain) is shown here with its context. The method was immunoSEQ multiplex PCR; TCRdb's version includes in-frame clones alone and lacks a portion of them. Of around 700,000 clones detected, about two thirds appear once; the ten largest clones hold about 1.8%. The source of the sample is a study of shared clonotypes between healthy human individuals. Germline CDR1 is MNHNS and CDR2 is SASEGT. Trimming took off 0 bases at V and 1 base at J, with 9 bases between the two ends. CDR3 length equals 16 residues. V usage is TRBV6-1 and J usage is TRBJ1-4, with D possibly being TRBD1 (6 bases). This sequence originates from a woman aged 25-40 years in good health. Sample: memory CD4+ T cells sorted from blood. Stated subset: CD45RA-negative fraction. CDR3 sequence: CASSEARGLTNEKLFF. The CDR3 DNA reads TGTGCCAGCAGTGAAGCGAGGGGGTTAACTAATGAAAAACTGTTTTTT.